This TCR beta chain was identified in a study of cytomegalovirus exposure and HLA in healthy donors. Germline assignment: CDR1 MRHNA and CDR2 SNTAGT. The CDR3 sequence is 14 residues long. Trimming pared 0 bases from V and 2 bases from J, leaving 7 bases between. PCR amplification relied on 60 Vbeta primers (plus 13 Jbeta primers). Generated by immunoSEQ multiplex PCR, the TCRdb table keeps only in-frame clones and is missing some. This table has some 200,000 clones, roughly 80% appearing once. This receptor was obtained from a man aged 45-65 years in good health and CMV-seronegative. The sample was PBMCs. V gene TRBV6-4 combines with J gene TRBJ1-2, with no clear D. This CDR3 is CASSDSTQNYGYTF. DNA for the CDR3: TGTGCCAGCAGTGACTCGACACAGAACTATGGCTACACCTTC.